This T cell receptor beta chain was profiled in a study of shared clonotypes between healthy human individuals. Comments on this clone: Its antigen remains unidentified. Different DNA sequences within this sample yield the same CDR3.

Recent vaccinations or acute infections were absent in the healthy HIV-negative adult donors. Trimming stripped 6 bases from V and 0 bases from J, with 12 bases between. The CDR3 is 15 amino acids. Per the germline V gene, CDR1 is KGHSH and CDR2 is LQKENI. Study-level results: Relative to their counterparts shared across all four donors, non-shared clonotypes exhibited diminished generation probabilities.

Source study methods: As immunoSEQ supplied junction-only sequences (without quality scores), filtering differed. Assay: immunoSEQ multiplex PCR; the TCRdb copy retains only in-frame clones and omits some. The V and J calls and clone size were taken over from that table, and D and trimming were inferred from the DNA. Of some 2.3 million clones listed, approximately 95% are singletons. Sequencing used naive CD4+ T cells from PBMCs. Noted subset: CD45RA+ positively selected. V usage is TRBV18 and J usage is TRBJ1-5; the D gene is possibly TRBD1 (5 bases). The source is a man younger than 30 in good health. Some clones in this sample may be carry-over from other donors' samples. For the CDR3, the DNA is TGTGCCAGCTCCGCGGGGACGGATAGCAATCAGCCCCAGCATTTT. This codes for CASSAGTDSNQPQHF.